This T cell receptor beta chain was captured in a study of blood T cell repertoires in COVID-19 (dated by TCRdb to about 2020). Concerning the study at large: Samples covering the acute and convalescent phases of COVID-19 were provided by collaborators in the United States, Italy and Spain. The prospective study material was composed of cDNA or gDNA derived from T cells, B-cell-depleted T cells, or PBMCs. Deeply sampled blood TCRbeta repertoires from subjects exposed to, actively infected with, or recovered from COVID-19 were included in the dataset. A freely available public database, intended as a resource for researchers studying the immune response to SARS-CoV-2, is where the repertoires were released. Samples were obtained from the ongoing ImmuneRACE study (first 160 participants) and from 1,200 or so subjects provided by 6 global collaborators. The sample metadata nearly always contained a de-identified subject ID, COVID-19 status, age in years and sex. HLA class I and class II types, where available, came from metadata supplied by the sample provider rather than from assay-based typing. What the study reported, not specific to this receptor: The amount of clinical and demographic metadata varied by source and participant and was provided uncurated.

TCRbeta CDR3 regions were amplified from genomic DNA using the immunoSEQ Assay, a bias-controlled multiplex PCR. For the original study's pipeline: The number of nucleated cells in each sample was estimated from the amplification of reference gene primers within the assay. Sequence reads were collapsed and filtered to measure the absolute abundance of every unique TCRbeta CDR3 rearrangement. For each sample, productive Simpson clonality was calculated as the square root of Simpson's diversity index across productive rearrangements. The table comes from immuneACCESS by way of TCRdb, which keeps in-frame sequences with V and J called. Part of the clones is missing from these tables; in studies checked, under half for an unresolved V gene and the rest for unknown reasons. The DNA was the basis for D and trimming; V, J and clone size are from that table. The sample table shows approximately 93,000 clones, and around 88% are seen once. The top ten hold over 0.45% of the sample.

In the case of this clone: What this receptor recognizes is not known. The record has no base qualities; no much larger clone is one base away.

The germline V gene sets CDR1 to SGHRS and CDR2 to YFSETQ. The CDR3 sequence holds 15 residues, the cysteine and phenylalanine included. Of the read, only the CDR3 DNA is kept; its 45 bases are in frame from base 1. Trimming removed 4 bases from V and 0 bases from J; the gene matches leave 6 bases unexplained. Each collaborating institution followed its own protocols to collect whole blood in K2EDTA tubes. For TCRbeta analysis, collaborators shipped samples in one of three forms: frozen whole blood, isolated PBMCs, or DNA extracted from either of those sample types. The TCR was taken from a man in his fifties or sixties with acute or convalescent COVID-19. The sample was peripheral blood. Recombination linked TRBV5-1 to TRBJ2-7; 8 bases in the junction line up with TRBD1. The CDR3 protein: CASSPTGGSSYEQYF. At the DNA level, the sequence is TGCGCCAGCAGCCCAACAGGGGGAAGCTCCTACGAGCAGTACTTC.